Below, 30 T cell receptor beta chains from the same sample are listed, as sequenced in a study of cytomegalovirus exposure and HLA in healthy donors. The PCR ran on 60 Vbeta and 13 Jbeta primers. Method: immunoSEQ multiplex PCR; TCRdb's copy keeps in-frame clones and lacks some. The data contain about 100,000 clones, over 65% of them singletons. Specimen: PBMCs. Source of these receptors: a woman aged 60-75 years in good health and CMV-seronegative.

The CDR3 nucleotides are TGTGCCAGCTCACCACTAAGACAGCGGGATAATTCACCCCTCCACTTT. Its translation is CASSPLRQRDNSPLHF. V and J are TRBV18 and TRBJ1-6; maybe TRBD1 (5 bases). Trimming left V 1 base short and J 5 bases short, with 12 bases between. The CDR3 has 16 amino acids. CDR1 and CDR2 (germline): KGHSH, LQKENI.

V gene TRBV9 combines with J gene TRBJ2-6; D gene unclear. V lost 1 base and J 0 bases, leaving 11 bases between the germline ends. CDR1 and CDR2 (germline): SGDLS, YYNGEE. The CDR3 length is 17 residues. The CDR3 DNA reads TGTGCCAGCAGCGTACTAGGTGGTCACTCTGGGGCCAACGTCCTGACTTTC. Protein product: CASSVLGGHSGANVLTF.

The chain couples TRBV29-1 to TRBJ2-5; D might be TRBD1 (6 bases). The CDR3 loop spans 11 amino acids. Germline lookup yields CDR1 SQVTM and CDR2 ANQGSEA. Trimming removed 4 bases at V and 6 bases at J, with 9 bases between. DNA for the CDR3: TGCAGCGTTGTCAGGGGCCAGACCCAGTACTTC. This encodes CSVVRGQTQYF.

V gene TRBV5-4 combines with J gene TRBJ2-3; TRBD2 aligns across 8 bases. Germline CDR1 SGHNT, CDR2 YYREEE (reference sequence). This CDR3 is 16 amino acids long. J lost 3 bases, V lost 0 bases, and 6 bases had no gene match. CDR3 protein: CASSLAQRGPTDTQYF. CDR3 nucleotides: TGTGCCAGCAGCTTGGCCCAGCGGGGGCCGACAGATACGCAGTATTTT.

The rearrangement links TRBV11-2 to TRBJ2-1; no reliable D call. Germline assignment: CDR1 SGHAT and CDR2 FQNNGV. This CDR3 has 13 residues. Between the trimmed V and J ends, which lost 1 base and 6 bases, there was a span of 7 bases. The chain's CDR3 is CASSLARSNEQFF. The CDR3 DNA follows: TGTGCCAGCAGCTTAGCCCGGAGCAATGAGCAGTTCTTC.

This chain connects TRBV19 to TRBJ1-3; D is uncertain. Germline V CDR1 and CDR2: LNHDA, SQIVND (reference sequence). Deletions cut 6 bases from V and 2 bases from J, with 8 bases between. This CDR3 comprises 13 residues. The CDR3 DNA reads TGTGCCAGTAGGTACTTTGCTGGAAACACCATATATTTT. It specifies CASRYFAGNTIYF.

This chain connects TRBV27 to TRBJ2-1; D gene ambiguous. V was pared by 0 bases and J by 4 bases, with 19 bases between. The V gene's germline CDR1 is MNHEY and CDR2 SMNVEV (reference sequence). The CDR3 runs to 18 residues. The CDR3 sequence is CASSLSAGSGTFYNEQFF. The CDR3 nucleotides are TGTGCCAGCAGTTTATCCGCCGGGTCCGGTACCTTTTACAATGAGCAGTTCTTC.

The CDR3 DNA follows: TGTGCCAGTAGTATGAGGACCGGGGAGCTGTTTTTT. Its protein is CASSMRTGELFF. V and J are TRBV19 and TRBJ2-2; D is undetermined. The germline V and J ends were trimmed by 3 bases and 5 bases, with 4 bases remaining between them. Germline V gene data show CDR1 as LNHDA and CDR2 as SQIVND (reference sequence). CDR3 size: 12 residues.

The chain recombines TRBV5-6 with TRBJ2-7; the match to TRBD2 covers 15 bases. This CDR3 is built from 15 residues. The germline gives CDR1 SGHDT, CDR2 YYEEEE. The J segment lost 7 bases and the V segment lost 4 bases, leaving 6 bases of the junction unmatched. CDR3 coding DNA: TGTGCCAGCAGCGGGGGACTAGCGGGAGGAGGTGAGCAGTACTTC. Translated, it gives CASSGGLAGGGEQYF.

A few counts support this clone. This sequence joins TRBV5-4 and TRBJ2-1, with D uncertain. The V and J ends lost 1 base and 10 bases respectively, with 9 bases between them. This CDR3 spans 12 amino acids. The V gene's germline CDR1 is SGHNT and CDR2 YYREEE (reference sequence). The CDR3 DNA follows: TGTGCCAGCAGCTTGATGCGCACCGAGCAGTTCTTC. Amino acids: CASSLMRTEQFF.

CDR3 loop: CASSDVGYGYTF. The CDR3 DNA sequence: TGTGCCAGCAGTGATGTCGGCTATGGCTACACCTTC. J is TRBJ1-2 and V is TRBV6-1; D ambiguous. The CDR3 length is 12 residues. Germline CDR1 and CDR2: MNHNS and SASEGT. V was cut by 3 bases and J by 4 bases, with 6 bases left in between.

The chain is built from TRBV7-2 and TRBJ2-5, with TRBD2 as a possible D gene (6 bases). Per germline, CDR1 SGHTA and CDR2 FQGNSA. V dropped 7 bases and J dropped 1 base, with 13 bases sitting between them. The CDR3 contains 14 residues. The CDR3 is CASTPGLPQETQYF. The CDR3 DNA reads TGTGCCAGCACGCCGGGACTTCCCCAAGAGACCCAGTACTTC.

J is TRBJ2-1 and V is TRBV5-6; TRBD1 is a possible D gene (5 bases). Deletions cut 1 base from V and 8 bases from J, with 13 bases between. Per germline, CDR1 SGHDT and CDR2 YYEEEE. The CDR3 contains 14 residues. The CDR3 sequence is CASSLRTLGDEQFF. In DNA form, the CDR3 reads TGTGCCAGCAGCTTGAGAACCCTAGGGGATGAGCAGTTCTTC. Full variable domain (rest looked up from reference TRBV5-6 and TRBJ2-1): DAGVTQSPTHLIKTRGQQVTLRCSPKSGHDTVSWYQQALGQGPQFIFQYYEEEERQRGNFPDRFSGHQFPNYSSELNVNALLLGDSALYLCASSLRTLGDEQFFGPGTRLTVL.

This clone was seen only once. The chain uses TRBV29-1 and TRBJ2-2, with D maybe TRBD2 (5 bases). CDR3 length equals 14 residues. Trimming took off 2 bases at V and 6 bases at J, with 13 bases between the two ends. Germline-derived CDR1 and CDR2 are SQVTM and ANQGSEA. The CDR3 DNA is TGCAGCGTTGAACAGTACGAGGGCCCCGGGGAGCTGTTTTTT. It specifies CSVEQYEGPGELFF.

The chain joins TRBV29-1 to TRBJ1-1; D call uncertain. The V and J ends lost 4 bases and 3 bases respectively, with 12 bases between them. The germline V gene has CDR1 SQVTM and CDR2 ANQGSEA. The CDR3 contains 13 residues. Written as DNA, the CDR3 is TGCAGCGTTGCGGAGGGCGATTACACTGAAGCTTTCTTT. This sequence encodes CSVAEGDYTEAFF.

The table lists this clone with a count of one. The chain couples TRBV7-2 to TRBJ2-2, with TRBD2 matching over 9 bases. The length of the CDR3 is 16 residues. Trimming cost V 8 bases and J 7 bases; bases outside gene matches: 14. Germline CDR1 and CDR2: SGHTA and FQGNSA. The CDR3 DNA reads TGTGCCAGCGTCCCTGGGGGCGGGAGGGCCGTCGGGGAGCTGTTTTTT. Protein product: CASVPGGGRAVGELFF.

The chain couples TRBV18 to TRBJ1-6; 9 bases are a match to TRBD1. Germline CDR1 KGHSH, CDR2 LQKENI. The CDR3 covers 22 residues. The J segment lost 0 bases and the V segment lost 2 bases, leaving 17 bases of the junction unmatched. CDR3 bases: TGTGCCAGCTCACCAAGGGCAAAACCCGGGACAGGGTACGTCTCCTATAATTCACCCCTCCACTTT. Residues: CASSPRAKPGTGYVSYNSPLHF. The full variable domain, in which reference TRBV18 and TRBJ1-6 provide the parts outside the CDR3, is NAGVMQNPRHLVRRRGQEARLRCSPMKGHSHVYWYRQLPEEGLKFMVYLQKENIIDESGMPKERFSAEFPKEGPSILRIQQVVRGDSAAYFCASSPRAKPGTGYVSYNSPLHFGNGTRLTVT.

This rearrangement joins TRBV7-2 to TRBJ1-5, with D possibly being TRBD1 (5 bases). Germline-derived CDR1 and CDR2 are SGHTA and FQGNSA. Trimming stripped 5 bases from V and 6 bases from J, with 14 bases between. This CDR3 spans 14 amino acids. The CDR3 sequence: CASSASQGGQPQHF. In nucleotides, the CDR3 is TGTGCCAGCAGCGCGTCGCAGGGAGGTCAGCCCCAGCATTTT.

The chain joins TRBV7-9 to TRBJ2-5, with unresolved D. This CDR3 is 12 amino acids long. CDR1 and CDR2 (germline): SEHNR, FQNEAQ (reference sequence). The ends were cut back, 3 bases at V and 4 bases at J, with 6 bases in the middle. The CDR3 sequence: CASSFPGETQYF. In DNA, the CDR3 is TGTGCCAGCAGCTTTCCCGGAGAGACCCAGTACTTC.

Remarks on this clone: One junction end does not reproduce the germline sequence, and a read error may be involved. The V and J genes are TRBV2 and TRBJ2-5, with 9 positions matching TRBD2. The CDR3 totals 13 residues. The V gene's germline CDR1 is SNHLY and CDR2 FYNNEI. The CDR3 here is CASREAGGGTQYF. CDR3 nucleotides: TGTGCCAGCAGGGAAGCGGGAGGCGGGACCCAGTACTTC.

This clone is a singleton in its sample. DNA of the CDR3: TGTGCCAGCAGCCCCCCCTATACCGGCTACACCTTC. Translated: CASSPPYTGYTF. This sequence joins TRBV28 and TRBJ1-2; no definite D call. Germline CDR1 reads MDHEN; CDR2 reads SYDVKM. This CDR3 has 12 residues. Trimming pared 6 bases from V and 8 bases from J, leaving 13 bases between.

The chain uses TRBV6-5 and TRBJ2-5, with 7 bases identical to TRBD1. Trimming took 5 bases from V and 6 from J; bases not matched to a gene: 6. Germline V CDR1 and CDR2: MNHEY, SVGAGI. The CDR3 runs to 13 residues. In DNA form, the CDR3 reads TGTGCCAGCAGTAACGACAGGGCGCAGACCCAGTACTTC. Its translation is CASSNDRAQTQYF.

The CDR3 region is CASSRRTGGGYTF. The DNA of the CDR3 is TGTGCCAGCAGTCGCCGGACAGGAGGCGGCTACACCTTC. The J gene is TRBJ1-2, the V gene TRBV6-5, with 7 nucleotides matching TRBD1. Trimming took 5 bases from V and 8 from J; bases not matched to a gene: 8. CDR1 is MNHEY, CDR2 SVGAGI, per germline. The CDR3 runs to 13 residues.

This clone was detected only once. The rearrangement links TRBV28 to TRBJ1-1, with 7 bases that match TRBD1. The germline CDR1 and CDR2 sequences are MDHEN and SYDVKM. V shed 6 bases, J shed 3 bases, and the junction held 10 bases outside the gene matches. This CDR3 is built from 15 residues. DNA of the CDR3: TGTGCCAGCAGCCCCCTGGACAGGCGGTACACTGAAGCTTTCTTT. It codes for CASSPLDRRYTEAFF.

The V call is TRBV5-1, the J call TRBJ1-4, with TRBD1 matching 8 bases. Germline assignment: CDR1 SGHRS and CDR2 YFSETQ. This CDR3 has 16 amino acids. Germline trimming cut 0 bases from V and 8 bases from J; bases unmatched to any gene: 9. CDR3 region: CASSLGPQGASEKLFF. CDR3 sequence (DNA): TGCGCCAGCAGCTTGGGGCCGCAGGGGGCTTCGGAAAAACTGTTTTTT.

CDR3 coding DNA: TGCGCCAGCACTCAGACTAGCGGGATCCAAGAGACCCAGTACTTC. Translation gives CASTQTSGIQETQYF. This chain connects TRBV10-2 to TRBJ2-5, with 11 bases identical to TRBD2. From germline, CDR1 is WSHSY and CDR2 SAAADI. The CDR3 length is 15 residues. V lost 7 bases and J lost 1; bases outside the gene matches: 5.

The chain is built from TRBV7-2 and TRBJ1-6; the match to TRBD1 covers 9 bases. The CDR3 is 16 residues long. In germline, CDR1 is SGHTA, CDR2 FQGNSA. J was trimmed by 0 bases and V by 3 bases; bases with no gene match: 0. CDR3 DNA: TGTGCCAGCAGCTTGGACAGGGGCTCCTATAATTCACCCCTCCACTTT. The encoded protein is CASSLDRGSYNSPLHF. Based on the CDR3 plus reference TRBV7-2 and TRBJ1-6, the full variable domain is GAGVSQSPSNKVTEKGKDVELRCDPISGHTALYWYRQSLGQGLEFLIYFQGNSAPDKSGLPSDRFSAERTGGSVSTLTIQRTQQEDSAVYLCASSLDRGSYNSPLHFGNGTRLTVT.

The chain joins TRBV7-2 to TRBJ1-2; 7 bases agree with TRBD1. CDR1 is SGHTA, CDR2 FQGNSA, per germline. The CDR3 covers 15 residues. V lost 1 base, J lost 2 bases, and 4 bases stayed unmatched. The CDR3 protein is CASSLVAGGNYGYTF. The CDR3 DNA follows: TGTGCCAGCAGCTTAGTGGCAGGGGGAAACTATGGCTACACCTTC. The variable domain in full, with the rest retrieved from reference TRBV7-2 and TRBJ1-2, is GAGVSQSPSNKVTEKGKDVELRCDPISGHTALYWYRQSLGQGLEFLIYFQGNSAPDKSGLPSDRFSAERTGGSVSTLTIQRTQQEDSAVYLCASSLVAGGNYGYTFGSGTRLTVV.

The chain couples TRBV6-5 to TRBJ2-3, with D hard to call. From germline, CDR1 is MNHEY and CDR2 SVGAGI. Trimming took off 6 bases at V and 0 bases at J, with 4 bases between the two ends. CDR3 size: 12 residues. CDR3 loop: CASRSSTDTQYF. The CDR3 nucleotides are TGTGCCAGCAGATCAAGCACAGATACGCAGTATTTT.

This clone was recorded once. In DNA, the CDR3 is TGTGCCAGCAGCTTAAAGCGGGTGAGCACAGATACGCAGTATTTT. Its protein product is CASSLKRVSTDTQYF. The chain combines TRBV7-9 with TRBJ2-3, with D possibly being TRBD2 (6 bases). Per the germline V gene, CDR1 is SEHNR and CDR2 is FQNEAQ (reference sequence). Trimming shortened V by 2 bases and J by 0 bases, and 9 bases separated the two germline ends. The CDR3 runs to 15 residues.